This T cell receptor beta chain was recorded in a study of response to subunit inactivated influenza vaccine (dated 2018 in TCRdb). Describing the broader study: The study used deep quantitative T cell receptor repertoire profiling to track responses to a trivalent subunit inactivated influenza vaccine. Overall study results and their limits: The authors suggested that each seasonal influenza vaccination may recruit only a limited number of new T cells.

Only a few counts were recorded for this clonotype. Its antigen specificity is not known. Per-base qualities were not stored, and no clone one base away is much larger. From the cysteine up to the phenylalanine, the CDR3 has a length of 15 residues. Solely the CDR3 DNA is kept, with 45 bases framed from the first base. The germline V gene provides CDR1 SGHVS and CDR2 FQNEAQ. The germline V end is reduced by 1 base and the J end by 3 bases; junction bases left unmatched: 5. The library was built by means of RT-PCR. Sequencer: Illumina HiSeq 2500. The raw public reads went through TCRdb reprocessing: fastp at Q25, MiXCR clone calling, in-frame beta chains kept. Under each unique CDR3 protein, matching rows form one entry showing the most common genes and DNA. This sample is represented by about 610,000 distinct CDR3 sequences; 14% of them were singletons. The top ten clones comprise around 10% of the sample.

The source is a man in his forties or fifties who received an inactivated influenza vaccine. Donor details come from another sample of the same person, matched by shared clones. The V gene is TRBV7-8 and the J gene is TRBJ2-7, with 8 middle bases fitting TRBD1. This specimen consisted of PBMCs from blood, obtained about 12 days after vaccination. The nucleotides are TGTGCCAGCAGCTTAGGGACAGGGCCTCTCTACGAGCAGTACTTC. This codes for CASSLGTGPLYEQYF.